This T cell receptor (beta chain) was documented in a study of cytomegalovirus exposure and HLA in healthy donors. General observations from the study: As a later analysis showed, a missense DCLRE1C variant was linked to trimming of TCR beta V- and J-genes. Available immune exposure information covered CMV serostatus only.

Concerning this clone: Its antigen is not identified.

The study ran its PCR with 60 Vbeta and 13 Jbeta primers. The protocol was immunoSEQ multiplex PCR, while the TCRdb copy is restricted to in-frame clones and leaves out a portion. Among hundreds of thousands of clones listed, approximately 83% were seen once. In germline, CDR1 is PRHDT, CDR2 FYEKMQ (reference sequence). The V segment lost 5 bases and the J segment 7 bases; nucleotides outside the gene matches: 7. The CDR3 spans 14 residues. The sequenced sample was PBMCs. The clonotype comes from a girl aged 10-17 years in good health and CMV-seronegative. The chain carries TRBV13 and TRBJ2-7, with TRBD1 matching 11 bases. CDR3 nucleotide sequence: TGTGCCAGCAGCCGGGACAGGGGGTCGCGGGAGCAGTACTTC. Protein product: CASSRDRGSREQYF.